This is a list of T cell receptor beta chains from one sample in a study of breast tumors, draining lymph nodes, adjacent tissues. One entry per CDR3 protein results from TCRdb running MiXCR on the multiplex PCR reads. The data show about 46,000 distinct CDR3 sequences, approximately 22% seen once. Material for sequencing was breast tumor tissue. These TCRs come from a female donor with breast cancer. Some clones in this sample may be carry-over from other donors' samples. Both conserved end residues are trimmed from each CDR3. Each record gives: CDR3 protein, J gene, clone size, V gene. Size tells how often a clone was seen (once, few, many) or the class of an expanded clone, and some rows leave it out.

ASSLAPETYEQY TRBJ2-7 many TRBV5-1
ASNRQGASGNQPQH TRBJ1-5 many TRBV2
ASSIRENQPQH TRBJ1-5 many TRBV19
ASSEGLADTQY TRBJ2-3 NA TRBV7-8
ASSFIGQNNSPLH TRBJ1-6 many TRBV7-2
ASTGGSSYEQY TRBJ2-7 many TRBV19
ASSYGWGEQF TRBJ2-1 many TRBV6-6
ASSRAGTAGGNTIY TRBJ1-3 many TRBV6-5
ASSPGTTNNEQF TRBJ2-1 many TRBV27
ASSERDTGELF TRBJ2-2 many TRBV25-1
ASSQDQAPRSGANVLT TRBJ2-6 few TRBV4-2
ASSEMGTMARYT TRBJ1-2 many TRBV6-1
ASSLQGYTGELF TRBJ2-2 many TRBV28
ASSEEFRDLYGYT TRBJ1-2 many TRBV6-1
ATSDTQGLGTDTQY TRBJ2-3 many TRBV24-1
ASSQPAPQPSLTDTQY TRBJ2-3 many TRBV5-1
SASRGANYGYT TRBJ1-2 NA TRBV20-1
ASSSIRGELF TRBJ2-2 many TRBV7-9
ASSYQRISYEQY TRBJ2-7 medium-sized TRBV6-6
ASSPGTDSYEQY TRBJ2-7 many TRBV27
ASSLAVNQPQH TRBJ1-5 many TRBV7-6
ASRDSANTGELF TRBJ2-2 many TRBV7-3
AVGKAEQETQY TRBJ2-5 NA TRBV6-1
SARGSGLAGDEQF TRBJ2-1 few TRBV20-1
ASSLYSGVLYEQY TRBJ2-7 NA TRBV11-2
ASSFLQGTYYEQY TRBJ2-7 NA TRBV28
ASSSPTSGGDTQY TRBJ2-3 many TRBV13
ASSPRRDTDTQY TRBJ2-3 many TRBV12-3/TRBV12-4
ASSSRQNGSEKLF TRBJ1-4 many TRBV13
ASRQTPGLAGSNTGELF TRBJ2-2 few TRBV27
ASSPDLGDQETQY TRBJ2-5 NA TRBV7-9
ASSLGLAERTDTQY TRBJ2-3 many TRBV4-1
ATQQGADQPQH TRBJ1-5 many TRBV6-1
ASSVAGGGAGETQY TRBJ2-5 many TRBV9
ASSLAPPLGTRSYEQY TRBJ2-7 many TRBV7-6
ATKGRSILGEQF TRBJ2-1 many TRBV15
ASSVGRGRPLSEQF TRBJ2-1 many TRBV9